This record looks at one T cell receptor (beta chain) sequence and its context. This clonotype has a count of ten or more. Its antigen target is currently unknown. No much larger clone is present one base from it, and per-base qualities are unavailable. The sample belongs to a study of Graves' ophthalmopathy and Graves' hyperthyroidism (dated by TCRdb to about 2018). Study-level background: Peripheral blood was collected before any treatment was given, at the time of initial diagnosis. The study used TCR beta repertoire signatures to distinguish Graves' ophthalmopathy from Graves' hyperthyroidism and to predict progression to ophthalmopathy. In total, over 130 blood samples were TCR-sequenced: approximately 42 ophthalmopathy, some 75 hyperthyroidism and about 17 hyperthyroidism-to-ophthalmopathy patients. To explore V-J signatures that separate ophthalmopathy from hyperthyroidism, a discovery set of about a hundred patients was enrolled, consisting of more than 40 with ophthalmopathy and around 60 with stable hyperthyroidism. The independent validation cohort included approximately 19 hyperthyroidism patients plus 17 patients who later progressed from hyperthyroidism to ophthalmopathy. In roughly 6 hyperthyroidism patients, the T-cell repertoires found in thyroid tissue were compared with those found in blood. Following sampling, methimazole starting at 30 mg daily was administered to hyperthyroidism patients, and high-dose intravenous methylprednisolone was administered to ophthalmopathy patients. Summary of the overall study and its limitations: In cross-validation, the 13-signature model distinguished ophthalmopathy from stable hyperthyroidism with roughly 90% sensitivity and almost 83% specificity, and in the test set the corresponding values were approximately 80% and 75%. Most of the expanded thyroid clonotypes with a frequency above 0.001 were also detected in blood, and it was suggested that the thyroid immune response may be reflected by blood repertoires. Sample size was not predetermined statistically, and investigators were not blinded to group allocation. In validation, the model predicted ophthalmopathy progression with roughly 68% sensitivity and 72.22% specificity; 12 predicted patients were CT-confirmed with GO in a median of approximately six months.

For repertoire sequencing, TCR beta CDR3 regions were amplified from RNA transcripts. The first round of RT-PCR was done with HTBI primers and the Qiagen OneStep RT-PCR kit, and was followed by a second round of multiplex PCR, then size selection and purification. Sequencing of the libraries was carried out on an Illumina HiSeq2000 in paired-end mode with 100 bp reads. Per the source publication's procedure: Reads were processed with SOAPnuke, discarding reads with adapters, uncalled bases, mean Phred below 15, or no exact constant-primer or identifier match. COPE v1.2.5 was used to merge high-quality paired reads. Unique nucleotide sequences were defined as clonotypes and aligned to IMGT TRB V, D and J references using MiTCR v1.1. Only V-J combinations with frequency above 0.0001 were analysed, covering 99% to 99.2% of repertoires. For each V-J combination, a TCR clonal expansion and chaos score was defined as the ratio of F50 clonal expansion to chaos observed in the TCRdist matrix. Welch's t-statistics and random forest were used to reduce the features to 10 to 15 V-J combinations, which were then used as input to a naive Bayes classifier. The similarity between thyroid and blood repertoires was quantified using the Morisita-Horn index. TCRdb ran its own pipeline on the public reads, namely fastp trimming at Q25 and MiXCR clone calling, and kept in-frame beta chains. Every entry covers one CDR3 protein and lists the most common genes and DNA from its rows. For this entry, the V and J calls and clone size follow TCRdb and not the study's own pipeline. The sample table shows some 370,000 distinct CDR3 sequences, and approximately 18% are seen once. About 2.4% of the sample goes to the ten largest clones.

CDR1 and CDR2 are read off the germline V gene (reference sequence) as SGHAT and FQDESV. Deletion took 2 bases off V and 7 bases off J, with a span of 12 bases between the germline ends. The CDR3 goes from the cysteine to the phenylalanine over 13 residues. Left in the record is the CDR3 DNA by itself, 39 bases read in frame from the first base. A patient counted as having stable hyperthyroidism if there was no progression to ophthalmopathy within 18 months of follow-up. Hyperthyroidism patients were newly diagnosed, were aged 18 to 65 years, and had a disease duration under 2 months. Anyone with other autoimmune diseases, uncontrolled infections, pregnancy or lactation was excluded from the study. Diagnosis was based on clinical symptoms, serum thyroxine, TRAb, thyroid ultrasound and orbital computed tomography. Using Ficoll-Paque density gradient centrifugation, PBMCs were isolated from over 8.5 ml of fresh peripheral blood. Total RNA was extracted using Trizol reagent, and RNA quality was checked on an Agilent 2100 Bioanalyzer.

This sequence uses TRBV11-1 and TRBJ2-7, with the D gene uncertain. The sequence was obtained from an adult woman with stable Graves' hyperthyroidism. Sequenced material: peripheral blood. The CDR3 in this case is CASSLPLLSEQYF. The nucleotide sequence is TGTGCCAGCAGCTTACCCCTCTTATCGGAGCAGTACTTC.